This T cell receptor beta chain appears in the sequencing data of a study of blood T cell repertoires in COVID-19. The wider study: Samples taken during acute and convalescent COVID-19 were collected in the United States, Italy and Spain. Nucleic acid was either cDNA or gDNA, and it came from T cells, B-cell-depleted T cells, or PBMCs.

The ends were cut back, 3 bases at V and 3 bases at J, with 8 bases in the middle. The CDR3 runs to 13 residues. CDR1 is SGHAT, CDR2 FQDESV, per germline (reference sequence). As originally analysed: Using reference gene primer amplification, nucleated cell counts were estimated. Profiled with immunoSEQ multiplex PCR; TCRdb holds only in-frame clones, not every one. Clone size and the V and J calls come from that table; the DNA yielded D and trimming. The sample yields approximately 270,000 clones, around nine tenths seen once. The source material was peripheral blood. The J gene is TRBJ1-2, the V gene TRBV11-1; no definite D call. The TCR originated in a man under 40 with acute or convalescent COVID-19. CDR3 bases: TGTGCCAGCAGCTTGGGCCAGTACTATGGCTACACCTTC. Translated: CASSLGQYYGYTF.